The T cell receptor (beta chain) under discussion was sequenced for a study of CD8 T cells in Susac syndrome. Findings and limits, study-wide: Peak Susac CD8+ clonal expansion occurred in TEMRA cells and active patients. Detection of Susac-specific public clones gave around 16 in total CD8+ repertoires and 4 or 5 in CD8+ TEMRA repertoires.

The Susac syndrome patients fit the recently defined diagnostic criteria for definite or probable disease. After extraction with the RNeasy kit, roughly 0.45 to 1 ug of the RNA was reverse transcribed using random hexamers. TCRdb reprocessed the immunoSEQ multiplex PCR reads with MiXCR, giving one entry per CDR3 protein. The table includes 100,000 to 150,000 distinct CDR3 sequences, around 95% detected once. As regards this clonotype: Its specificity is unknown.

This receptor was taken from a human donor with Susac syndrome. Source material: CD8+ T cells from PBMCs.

DNA for the CDR3: TGTGCCAGCAGCCAAGGAGGGACAGGGGCCTACGAGCAGTACTTC. Amino acid sequence: CASSQGGTGAYEQYF. The chain links TRBV3-1 to TRBJ2-7; 10 bases are a match to TRBD1. The CDR3 totals 15 residues. Germline CDR1 and CDR2: LGHDT and YNNKEL (reference sequence). Losses at the gene ends were 1 base for V and 2 bases for J; bases not matched to a gene: 2.